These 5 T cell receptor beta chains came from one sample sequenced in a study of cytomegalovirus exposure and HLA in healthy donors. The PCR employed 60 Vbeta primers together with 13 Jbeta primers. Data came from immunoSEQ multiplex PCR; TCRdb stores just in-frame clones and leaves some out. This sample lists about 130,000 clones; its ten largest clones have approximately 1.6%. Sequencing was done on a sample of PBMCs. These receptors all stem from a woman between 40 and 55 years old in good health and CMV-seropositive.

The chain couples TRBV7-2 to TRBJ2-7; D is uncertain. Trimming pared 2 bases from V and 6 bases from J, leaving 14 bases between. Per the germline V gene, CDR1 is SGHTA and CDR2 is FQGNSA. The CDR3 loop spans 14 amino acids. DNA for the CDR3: TGTGCCAGCAGCTTATACGAGAGCCGTGGCGAGCAGTACTTC. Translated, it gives CASSLYESRGEQYF.

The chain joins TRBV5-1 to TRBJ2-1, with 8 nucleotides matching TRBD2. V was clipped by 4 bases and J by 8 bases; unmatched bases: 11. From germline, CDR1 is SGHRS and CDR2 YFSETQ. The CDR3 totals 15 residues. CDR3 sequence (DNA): TGCGCCAGCAGCGATCCTTCGGGGGGGGATCATGAGCAGTTCTTC. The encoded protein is CASSDPSGGDHEQFF.

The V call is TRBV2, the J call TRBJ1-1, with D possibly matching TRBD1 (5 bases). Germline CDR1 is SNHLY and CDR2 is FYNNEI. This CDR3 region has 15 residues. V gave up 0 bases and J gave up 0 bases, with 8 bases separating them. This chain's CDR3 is CASSEAGGMNTEAFF. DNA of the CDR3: TGTGCCAGCAGTGAAGCCGGGGGGATGAACACTGAAGCTTTCTTT.

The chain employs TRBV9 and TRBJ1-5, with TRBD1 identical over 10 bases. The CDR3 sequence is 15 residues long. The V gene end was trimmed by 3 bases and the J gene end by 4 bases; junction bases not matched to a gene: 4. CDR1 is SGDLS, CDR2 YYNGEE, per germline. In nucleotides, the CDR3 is TGTGCCAGCAGCGAAGGACAGGGGGAAAATCAGCCCCAGCATTTT. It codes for CASSEGQGENQPQHF.

The CDR3 nucleotides are TGTGCCAGCAGCGCTGGGGGACAGGGATACACTGAAGCTTTCTTT. Amino acids: CASSAGGQGYTEAFF. This chain uses TRBV9 with TRBJ1-1; TRBD1 agrees at 9 bases. This CDR3 has 15 amino acids. V shed 3 bases, J shed 3 bases, and the junction held 6 bases outside the gene matches. CDR1 is SGDLS, CDR2 YYNGEE, per germline.